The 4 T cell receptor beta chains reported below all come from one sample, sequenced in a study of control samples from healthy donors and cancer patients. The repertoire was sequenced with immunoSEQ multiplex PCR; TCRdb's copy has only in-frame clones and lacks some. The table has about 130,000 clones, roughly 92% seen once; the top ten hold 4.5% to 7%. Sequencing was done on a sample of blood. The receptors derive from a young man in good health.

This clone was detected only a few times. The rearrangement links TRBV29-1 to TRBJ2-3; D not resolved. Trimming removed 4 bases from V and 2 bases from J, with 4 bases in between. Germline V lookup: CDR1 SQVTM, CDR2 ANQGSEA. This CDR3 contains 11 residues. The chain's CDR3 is CSVGFTDTQYF. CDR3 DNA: TGCAGCGTTGGGTTCACAGATACGCAGTATTTT.

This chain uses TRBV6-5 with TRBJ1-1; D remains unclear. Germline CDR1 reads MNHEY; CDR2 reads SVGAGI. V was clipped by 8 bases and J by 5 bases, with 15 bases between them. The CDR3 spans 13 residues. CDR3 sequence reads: CASAPALRTEAFF. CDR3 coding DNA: TGTGCCAGCGCCCCGGCCCTTAGAACTGAAGCTTTCTTT.

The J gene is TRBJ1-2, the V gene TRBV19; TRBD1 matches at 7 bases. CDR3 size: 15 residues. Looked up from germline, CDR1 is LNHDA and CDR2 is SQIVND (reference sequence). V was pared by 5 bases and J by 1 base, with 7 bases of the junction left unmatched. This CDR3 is CASSRWDSINYGYTF. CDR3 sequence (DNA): TGTGCCAGTAGTCGATGGGACAGTATTAACTATGGCTACACCTTC.

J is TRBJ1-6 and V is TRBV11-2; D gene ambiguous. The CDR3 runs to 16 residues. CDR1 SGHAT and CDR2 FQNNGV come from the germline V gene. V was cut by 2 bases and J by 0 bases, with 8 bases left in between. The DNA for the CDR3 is TGTGCCAGCAGCTTACTGCTGAGCTCCTATAATTCACCCCTCCACTTT. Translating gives CASSLLLSSYNSPLHF.